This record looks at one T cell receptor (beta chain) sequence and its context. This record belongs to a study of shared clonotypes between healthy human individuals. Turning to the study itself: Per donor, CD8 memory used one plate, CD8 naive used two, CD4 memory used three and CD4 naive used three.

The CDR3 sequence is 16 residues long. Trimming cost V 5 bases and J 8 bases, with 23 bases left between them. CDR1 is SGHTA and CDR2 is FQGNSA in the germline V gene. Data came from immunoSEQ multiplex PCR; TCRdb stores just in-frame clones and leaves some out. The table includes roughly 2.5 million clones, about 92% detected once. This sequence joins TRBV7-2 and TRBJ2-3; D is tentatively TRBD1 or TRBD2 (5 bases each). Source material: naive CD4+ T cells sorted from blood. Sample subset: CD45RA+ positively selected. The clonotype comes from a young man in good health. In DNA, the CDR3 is TGTGCCAGCAGCCCAAGGCTGGGGGAGAAGTGGGGTACGCAGTATTTT. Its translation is CASSPRLGEKWGTQYF.